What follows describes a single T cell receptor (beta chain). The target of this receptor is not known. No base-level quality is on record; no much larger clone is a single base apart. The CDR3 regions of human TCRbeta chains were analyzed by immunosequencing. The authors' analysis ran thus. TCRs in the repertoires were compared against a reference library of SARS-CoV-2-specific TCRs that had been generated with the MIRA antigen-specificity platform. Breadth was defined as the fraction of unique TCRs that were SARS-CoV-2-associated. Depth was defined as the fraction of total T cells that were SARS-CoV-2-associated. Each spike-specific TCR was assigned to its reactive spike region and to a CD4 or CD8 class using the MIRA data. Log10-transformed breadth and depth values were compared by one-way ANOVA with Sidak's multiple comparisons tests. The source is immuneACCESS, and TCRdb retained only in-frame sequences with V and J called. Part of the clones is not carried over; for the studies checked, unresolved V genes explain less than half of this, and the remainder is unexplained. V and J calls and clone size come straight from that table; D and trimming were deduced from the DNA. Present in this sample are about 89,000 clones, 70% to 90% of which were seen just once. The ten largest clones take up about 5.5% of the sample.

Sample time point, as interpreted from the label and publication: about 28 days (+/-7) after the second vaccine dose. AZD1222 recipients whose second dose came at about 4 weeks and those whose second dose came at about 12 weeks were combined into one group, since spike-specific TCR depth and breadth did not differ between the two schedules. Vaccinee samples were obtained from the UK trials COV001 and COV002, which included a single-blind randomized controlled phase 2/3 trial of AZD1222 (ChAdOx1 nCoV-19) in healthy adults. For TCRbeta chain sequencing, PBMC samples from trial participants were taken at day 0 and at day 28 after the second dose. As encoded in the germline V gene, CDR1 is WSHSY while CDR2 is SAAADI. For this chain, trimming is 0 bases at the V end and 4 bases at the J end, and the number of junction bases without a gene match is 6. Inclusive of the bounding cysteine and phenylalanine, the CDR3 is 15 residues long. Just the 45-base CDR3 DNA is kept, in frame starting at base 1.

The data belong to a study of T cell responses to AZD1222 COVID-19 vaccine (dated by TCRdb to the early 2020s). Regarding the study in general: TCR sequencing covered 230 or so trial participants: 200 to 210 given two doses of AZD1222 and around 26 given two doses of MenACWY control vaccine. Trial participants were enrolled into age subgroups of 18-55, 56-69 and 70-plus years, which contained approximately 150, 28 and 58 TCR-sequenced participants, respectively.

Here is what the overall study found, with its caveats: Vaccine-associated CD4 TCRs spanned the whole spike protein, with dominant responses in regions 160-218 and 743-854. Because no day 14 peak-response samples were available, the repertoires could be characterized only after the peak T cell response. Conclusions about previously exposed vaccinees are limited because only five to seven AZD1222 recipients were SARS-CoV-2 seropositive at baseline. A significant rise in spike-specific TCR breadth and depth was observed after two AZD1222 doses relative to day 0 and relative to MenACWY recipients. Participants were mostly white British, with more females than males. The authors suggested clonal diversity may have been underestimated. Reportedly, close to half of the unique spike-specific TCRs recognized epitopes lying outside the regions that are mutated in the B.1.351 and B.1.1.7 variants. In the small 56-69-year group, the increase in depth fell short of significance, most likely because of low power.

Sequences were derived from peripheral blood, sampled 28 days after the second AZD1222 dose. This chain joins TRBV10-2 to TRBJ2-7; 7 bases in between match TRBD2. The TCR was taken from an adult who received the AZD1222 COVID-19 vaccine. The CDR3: CASSESRGLPYEQYF. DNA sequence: TGCGCCAGCAGTGAGTCGAGGGGACTACCATACGAGCAGTACTTC.